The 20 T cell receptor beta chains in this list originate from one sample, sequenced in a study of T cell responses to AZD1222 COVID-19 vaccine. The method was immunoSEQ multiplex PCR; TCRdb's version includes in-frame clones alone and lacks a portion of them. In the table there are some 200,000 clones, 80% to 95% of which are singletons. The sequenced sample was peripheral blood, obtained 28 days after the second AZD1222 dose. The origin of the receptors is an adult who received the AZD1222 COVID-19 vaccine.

The CDR3 sequence: CASSLFGQGGNEQFF. The CDR3 DNA is TGCGCCAGCAGCTTGTTCGGACAGGGTGGTAATGAGCAGTTCTTC. The chain links TRBV5-1 to TRBJ2-1; TRBD1 agrees at 8 bases. The CDR3 covers 15 residues. Germline CDR1 and CDR2: SGHRS and YFSETQ. V shed 1 base, J shed 7 bases, and the junction held 7 bases outside the gene matches. The full variable domain, its missing parts supplied by reference TRBV5-1 and TRBJ2-1, is KAGVTQTPRYLIKTRGQQVTLSCSPISGHRSVSWYQQTPGQGLQFLFEYFSETQRNKGNFPGRFSGRQFSNSRSEMNVSTLELGDSALYLCASSLFGQGGNEQFFGPGTRLTVL.

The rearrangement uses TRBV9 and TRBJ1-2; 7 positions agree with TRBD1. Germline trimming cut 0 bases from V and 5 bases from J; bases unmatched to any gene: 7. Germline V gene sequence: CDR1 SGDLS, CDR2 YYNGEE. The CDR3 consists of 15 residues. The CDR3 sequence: CASSVEEGAGYGYTF. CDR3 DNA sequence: TGTGCCAGCAGCGTAGAGGAGGGGGCTGGGTATGGCTACACCTTC. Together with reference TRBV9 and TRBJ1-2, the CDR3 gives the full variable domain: DSGVTQTPKHLITATGQRVTLRCSPRSGDLSVYWYQQSLDQGLQFLIQYYNGEERAKGNILERFSAQQFPDLHSELNLSSLELGDSALYFCASSVEEGAGYGYTFGSGTRLTVV.

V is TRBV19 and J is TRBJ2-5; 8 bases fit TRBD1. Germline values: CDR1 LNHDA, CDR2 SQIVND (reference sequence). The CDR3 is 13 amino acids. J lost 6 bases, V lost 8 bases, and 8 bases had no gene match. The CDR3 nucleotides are TGTGCCAGTTCTGGGACAGGCTTAAAGACCCAGTACTTC. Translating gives CASSGTGLKTQYF.

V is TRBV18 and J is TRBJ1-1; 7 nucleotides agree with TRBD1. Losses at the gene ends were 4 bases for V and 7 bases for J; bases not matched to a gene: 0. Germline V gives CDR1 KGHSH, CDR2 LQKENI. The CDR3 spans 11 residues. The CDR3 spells CASSRDSEAFF. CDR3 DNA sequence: TGTGCCAGCTCACGGGACAGTGAAGCTTTCTTT. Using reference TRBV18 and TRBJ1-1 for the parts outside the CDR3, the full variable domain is NAGVMQNPRHLVRRRGQEARLRCSPMKGHSHVYWYRQLPEEGLKFMVYLQKENIIDESGMPKERFSAEFPKEGPSILRIQQVVRGDSAAYFCASSRDSEAFFGQGTRLTVV.

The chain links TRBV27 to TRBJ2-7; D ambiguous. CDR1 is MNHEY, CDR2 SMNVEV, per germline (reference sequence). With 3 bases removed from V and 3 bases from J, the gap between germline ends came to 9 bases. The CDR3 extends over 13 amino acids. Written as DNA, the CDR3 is TGTGCCAGCAGTTTGGGGTTGGGCTACGAGCAGTACTTC. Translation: CASSLGLGYEQYF.

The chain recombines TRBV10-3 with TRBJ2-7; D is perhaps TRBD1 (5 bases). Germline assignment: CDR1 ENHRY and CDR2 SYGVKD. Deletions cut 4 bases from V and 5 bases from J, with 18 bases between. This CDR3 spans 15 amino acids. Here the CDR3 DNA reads TGTGCCATCAGTGGTGCTGGGGCTATCCTACACGAGCAGTACTTC. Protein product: CAISGAGAILHEQYF.

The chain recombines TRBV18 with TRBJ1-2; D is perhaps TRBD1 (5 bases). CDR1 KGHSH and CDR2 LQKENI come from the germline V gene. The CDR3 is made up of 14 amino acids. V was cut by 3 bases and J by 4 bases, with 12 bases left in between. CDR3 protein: CASSPARDAYGYTF. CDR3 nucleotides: TGTGCCAGCTCACCCGCCAGGGACGCCTATGGCTACACCTTC.

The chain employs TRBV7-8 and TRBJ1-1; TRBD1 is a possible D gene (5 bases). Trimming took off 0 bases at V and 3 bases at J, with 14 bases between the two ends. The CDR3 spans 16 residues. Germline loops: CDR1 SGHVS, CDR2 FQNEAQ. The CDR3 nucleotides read TGTGCCAGCAGCTTAGCGACAGTAGATTTGGACACTGAAGCTTTCTTT. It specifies CASSLATVDLDTEAFF.

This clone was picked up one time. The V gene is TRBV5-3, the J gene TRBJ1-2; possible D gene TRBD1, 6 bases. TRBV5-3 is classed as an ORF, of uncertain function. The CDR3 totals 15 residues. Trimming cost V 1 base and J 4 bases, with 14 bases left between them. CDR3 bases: TGTGCCAGAAGCTTGAGGTCCGGGACACTCTATGGCTACACCTTC. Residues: CARSLRSGTLYGYTF.

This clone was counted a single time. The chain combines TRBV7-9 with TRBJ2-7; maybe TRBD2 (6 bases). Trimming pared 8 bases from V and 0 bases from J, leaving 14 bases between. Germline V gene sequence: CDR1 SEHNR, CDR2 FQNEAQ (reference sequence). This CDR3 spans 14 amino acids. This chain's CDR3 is CASARAGRSYEQYF. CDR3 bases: TGTGCCAGCGCGAGAGCGGGCCGCTCCTACGAGCAGTACTTC.

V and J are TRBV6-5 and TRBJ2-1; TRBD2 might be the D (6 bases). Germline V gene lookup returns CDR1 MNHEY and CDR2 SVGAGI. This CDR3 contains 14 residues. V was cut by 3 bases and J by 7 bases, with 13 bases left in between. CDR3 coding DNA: TGTGCCAGCAGTTATTTGGGAGGTAGTAATGAGCAGTTCTTC. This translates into CASSYLGGSNEQFF.

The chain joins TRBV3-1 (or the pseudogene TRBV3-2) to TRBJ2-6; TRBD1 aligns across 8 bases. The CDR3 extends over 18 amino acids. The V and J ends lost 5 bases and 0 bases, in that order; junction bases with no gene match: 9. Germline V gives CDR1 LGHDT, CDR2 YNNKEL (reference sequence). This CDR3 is CASSAQTGAHSGANVLTF. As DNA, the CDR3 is TGTGCCAGCAGCGCTCAGACAGGGGCCCACTCTGGGGCCAACGTCCTGACTTTC.

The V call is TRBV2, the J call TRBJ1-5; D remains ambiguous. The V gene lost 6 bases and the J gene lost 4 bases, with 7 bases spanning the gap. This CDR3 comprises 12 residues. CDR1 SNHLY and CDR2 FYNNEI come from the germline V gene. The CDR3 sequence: CASRPTNQPQHF. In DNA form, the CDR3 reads TGTGCCAGCAGGCCCACGAATCAGCCCCAGCATTTT.

The CDR3 region has the DNA TGTGCCAGCAGCGTAGTGAGTGGGATTCTCGCCGGGGAGCTGTTTTTT. Translated: CASSVVSGILAGELFF. The chain couples TRBV9 to TRBJ2-2; no clear D. The CDR3 contains 16 residues. Germline lookup yields CDR1 SGDLS and CDR2 YYNGEE. Trimming removed 0 bases at V and 6 bases at J, with 15 bases between.

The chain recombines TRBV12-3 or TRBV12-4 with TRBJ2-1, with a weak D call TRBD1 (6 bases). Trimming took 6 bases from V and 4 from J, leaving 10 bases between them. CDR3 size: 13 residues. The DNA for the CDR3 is TGTGCCAGCAGGGCGGACAGATACAATGAGCAGTTCTTC. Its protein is CASRADRYNEQFF.

The CDR3 here is CASSVADSPLHF. CDR3 sequence (DNA): TGTGCCAGCAGCGTAGCGGATTCACCCCTCCACTTT. The chain links TRBV9 to TRBJ1-6, with D unclear. The V end lost 0 bases, the J end lost 8 bases, and 3 bases lay between the germline ends. The CDR3 has 12 residues. Germline V gene sequence: CDR1 SGDLS, CDR2 YYNGEE.

DNA for the CDR3: TGTGCCAGCAGTTTATTAGGGGCCGAGCAGTACTTC. Amino acid sequence: CASSLLGAEQYF. The genes are TRBV27 and TRBJ2-7, with TRBD1 as a possible D gene (5 bases). Trimming cost V 1 base and J 6 bases, with 7 bases left between them. The CDR3 consists of 12 residues. Germline-derived CDR1 and CDR2 are MNHEY and SMNVEV (reference sequence).

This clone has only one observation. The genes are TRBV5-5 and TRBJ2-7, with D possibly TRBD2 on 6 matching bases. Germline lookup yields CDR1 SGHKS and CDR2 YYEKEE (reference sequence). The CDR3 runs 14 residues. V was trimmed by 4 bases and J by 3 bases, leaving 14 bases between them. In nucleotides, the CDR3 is TGTGCCAGCAGCCCCGCGAGGGGAGGCTACGAGCAGTACTTC. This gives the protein CASSPARGGYEQYF.

The CDR3 DNA follows: TGCGCCAGCAGCTTGGGGAGGGGGGAGAAGAATGAAGCTTTCTTT. Protein: CASSLGRGEKNEAFF. J is TRBJ1-1 and V is TRBV5-1, with D possibly matching TRBD1 (6 bases). From germline, CDR1 is SGHRS and CDR2 YFSETQ. CDR3 length: 15 residues. The V and J ends lost 0 bases and 7 bases respectively, with 16 bases between them. Full variable domain (missing parts from reference TRBV5-1 and TRBJ1-1): KAGVTQTPRYLIKTRGQQVTLSCSPISGHRSVSWYQQTPGQGLQFLFEYFSETQRNKGNFPGRFSGRQFSNSRSEMNVSTLELGDSALYLCASSLGRGEKNEAFFGQGTRLTVV.

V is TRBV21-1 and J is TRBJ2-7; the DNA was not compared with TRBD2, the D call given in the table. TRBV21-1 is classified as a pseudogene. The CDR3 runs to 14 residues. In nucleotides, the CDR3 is TGTGCCAGTGACCCGGGACTAGCGGGAGACGAGCAGTACTTC. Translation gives CASDPGLAGDEQYF.